These 14 T cell receptor beta chains were all obtained from the same sample, sequenced in a study of shared clonotypes between healthy human individuals. This table comes from immunoSEQ multiplex PCR, and its TCRdb copy is limited to in-frame clones, with some not included. The repertoire holds approximately 2.4 million clones, 90% to 96% seen once, with 0.1% to 0.15% in the top ten. The sample taken for sequencing was naive CD4+ T cells sorted from blood. The subset denotes: CD45RA+ positively selected. Receptors originate from a man younger than 30 in good health.

This clone was seen just once. The chain combines TRBV5-6 with TRBJ2-7, with D tentatively TRBD2 (6 bases). Trimming took 7 bases from V and 4 from J, leaving 6 bases between them. The CDR3 sequence is 10 residues long. From germline, CDR1 is SGHDT and CDR2 YYEEEE. CDR3: CASREYEQYF. In nucleotides, the CDR3 is TGTGCCAGCCGGGAGTACGAGCAGTACTTC.

The chain employs TRBV30 and TRBJ2-7; 10 nucleotides line up with TRBD2. The J segment lost 3 bases and the V segment lost 3 bases, leaving 2 bases of the junction unmatched. CDR3 length: 13 residues. Germline lookup yields CDR1 GTSNPN and CDR2 SVGIG (reference sequence). The CDR3 spells CAWRIAGGYEQYF. CDR3 nucleotide sequence: TGTGCCTGGAGAATAGCGGGAGGCTACGAGCAGTACTTC.

A word on this clone: The same CDR3 is also encoded by other DNA sequences in this sample. The chain joins TRBV11-2 to TRBJ1-1; D is undetermined. The germline V and J ends were trimmed by 0 bases and 6 bases, with 8 bases remaining between them. Germline V gene data show CDR1 as SGHAT and CDR2 as FQNNGV. The CDR3 has 13 residues. In DNA, the CDR3 is TGTGCCAGCAGCTTAGATCGGGGTGCTGAAGCTTTCTTT. It specifies CASSLDRGAEAFF.

The chain couples TRBV28 to TRBJ1-1, with no clear D. This CDR3 contains 14 residues. Germline loops: CDR1 MDHEN, CDR2 SYDVKM. Trimming cost V 5 bases and J 4 bases, with 14 bases left between them. The CDR3 protein is CASSPRDAGTEAFF. Here the CDR3 DNA reads TGTGCCAGCAGTCCCCGGGATGCGGGCACTGAAGCTTTCTTT.

The rearrangement links TRBV5-1 to TRBJ2-7, with TRBD2 matching 8 bases. V lost 7 bases, J lost 7 bases, and 13 bases stayed unmatched. The CDR3 has 14 residues. From germline, CDR1 is SGHRS and CDR2 YFSETQ. The CDR3 DNA follows: TGCGCCAGCGGTTCCGGGACTAGTCCCCTAGAGCAGTACTTC. Its protein product is CASGSGTSPLEQYF.

The gene calls are TRBV30 and TRBJ2-7; the D gene is possibly TRBD2 (7 bases). V lost 2 bases, J lost 2 bases, and 13 bases lay in between. The germline gives CDR1 GTSNPN, CDR2 SVGIG (reference sequence). The CDR3 runs 14 residues. The chain's CDR3 is CAWSLGRGPYEQYF. The CDR3 DNA is TGTGCCTGGAGTTTAGGGCGGGGGCCCTACGAGCAGTACTTC.

The V gene is TRBV29-1, the J gene TRBJ1-5, with TRBD1 as a possible D gene (6 bases). Between the trimmed V and J ends, which lost 5 bases and 1 base, there was a span of 12 bases. This CDR3 has 14 amino acids. Germline CDR1 is SQVTM and CDR2 is ANQGSEA. CDR3 sequence (DNA): TGCAGCGTTAGGGGGGGCGGGAGCAATCAGCCCCAGCATTTT. It encodes CSVRGGGSNQPQHF. The full variable domain, its missing parts supplied by reference TRBV29-1 and TRBJ1-5, is SAVISQKPSRDICQRGTSLTIQCQVDSQVTMMFWYRQQPGQSLTLIATANQGSEATYESGFVIDKFPISRPNLTFSTLTVSNMSPEDSSIYLCSVRGGGSNQPQHFGDGTRLSIL.

This chain links TRBV5-6 with TRBJ2-3; a possible D gene is TRBD2 (5 bases). This CDR3 spans 15 amino acids. V shed 4 bases and J shed 1 base, with 13 bases lying between them. The V gene's germline CDR1 is SGHDT and CDR2 YYEEEE. This chain's CDR3 is CASSPGSGRTDTQYF. CDR3 in DNA: TGTGCCAGCAGCCCGGGGAGTGGGCGCACAGATACGCAGTATTTT.

The V call is TRBV4-1, the J call TRBJ1-3; 7 bases agree with TRBD1. This CDR3 region has 16 residues. V trimming: 4 bases; J trimming: 0 bases; junction bases outside the gene matches: 6. The germline CDR1 and CDR2 sequences are MGHRA and YSYEKL. The DNA for the CDR3 is TGCGCCAGCAGCCTTCAGACAGGGTACTCTGGAAACACCATATATTTT. Translated: CASSLQTGYSGNTIYF.

The chain employs TRBV2 and TRBJ2-3, with TRBD2 matching over 9 bases. V trimming: 2 bases; J trimming: 2 bases; junction bases outside the gene matches: 5. The CDR3 spans 16 residues. Germline V gene sequence: CDR1 SNHLY, CDR2 FYNNEI. CDR3 DNA sequence: TGTGCCAGCAGTGAACAGCGGGGGGTCTTCACAGATACGCAGTATTTT. Its protein is CASSEQRGVFTDTQYF.

The rearrangement joins TRBV11-2 to TRBJ2-2, with 11 bases identical to TRBD2. The V gene end was trimmed by 3 bases and the J gene end by 3 bases; junction bases not matched to a gene: 6. CDR1 SGHAT and CDR2 FQNNGV come from the germline V gene. The CDR3 runs to 17 residues. Here the CDR3 reads CASSFRPTSGDTGELFF. The CDR3 DNA is TGTGCCAGCAGCTTCCGACCGACTAGCGGGGACACCGGGGAGCTGTTTTTT.

CDR3 coding DNA: TGTGCCAGCCGCCAAGGGAAGAATTCACCCCTCCACTTT. Translation gives CASRQGKNSPLHF. This chain uses TRBV2 with TRBJ1-6; no clear D gene. The CDR3 length is 13 residues. CDR1 SNHLY and CDR2 FYNNEI come from the germline V gene. V dropped 8 bases and J dropped 7 bases, with 12 bases sitting between them.

The chain uses TRBV5-4 and TRBJ2-5; D is possibly TRBD1 (6 bases). CDR1 SGHNT and CDR2 YYREEE come from the germline V gene (reference sequence). Trimming removed 4 bases at V and 2 bases at J, with 15 bases between. The CDR3 extends over 15 amino acids. CDR3 protein: CASSLRDTAQETQYF. CDR3 nucleotide sequence: TGTGCCAGCAGCCTCAGGGACACCGCGCAAGAGACCCAGTACTTC.

The chain carries TRBV11-3 and TRBJ2-7; TRBD2 might be the D (6 bases). The CDR3 runs to 15 residues. V dropped 1 base and J dropped 6 bases, with 16 bases sitting between them. Germline lookup yields CDR1 SGHNT and CDR2 YENEEA. CDR3 region: CASSLVPGAPSEQYF. CDR3 DNA sequence: TGTGCCAGCAGCTTAGTCCCGGGAGCTCCCAGCGAGCAGTACTTC.